What follows are 21 T cell receptor beta chains derived from one specimen sequenced in a study of blood T cells in healthy people across ages. The use of a sample-barcoded 5' primer and a J-beta primer mix characterized a second PCR of roughly 7 to 11 cycles. TCRdb reprocessed the 5' RACE reads via MiXCR and lists one record per CDR3 protein. The top ten hold approximately 4% of the sample, which has 800,000 or so distinct CDR3 sequences, approximately 25% seen once. The sample was also reused in another study, on T cells of mothers and their children.

The sample was blood. Receptors originate from a boy aged 5-17 years in good health.

V and J are TRBV5-1 and TRBJ2-5, with a tentative D call TRBD2 (5 bases). With the DNA end fitting TRBJ2-7 better, the J assignment may be wrong. CDR1 and CDR2 from the germline V gene are SGHRS and YFSETQ. The CDR3 is 14 residues long. CDR3 loop: CASSSYTGGYEQYF. For the CDR3, the DNA is TGCGCCAGCAGCTCGTATACCGGAGGCTACGAGCAGTACTTC.

This clonotype was observed a few times. The chain uses TRBV12-3 or TRBV12-4 and TRBJ2-2, with 7 positions matching TRBD1. The CDR3 consists of 14 residues. V lost 6 bases and J lost 3; bases outside the gene matches: 4. Here the CDR3 reads CASSPDRDTGELFF. CDR3 nucleotide sequence: TGTGCCAGCAGCCCCGACAGGGACACCGGGGAGCTGTTTTTT.

This clonotype has a handful of counts. The V and J genes are TRBV20-1 and TRBJ2-5; D might be TRBD2 (5 bases). The assigned J gene may be wrong: the sequence end matches TRBJ2-1 better. CDR1 is DFQATT, CDR2 SNEGSKA, per germline (reference sequence). This CDR3 comprises 17 residues. CDR3 region: CSARDLGTSSSADEQFF. The CDR3, as DNA: TGCAGTGCTAGAGATCTCGGTACTAGTTCATCAGCGGATGAGCAGTTCTTC.

This sequence joins TRBV28 and TRBJ2-5; no definite D call. The CDR3 contains 14 residues. Trimming took off 1 base at V and 5 bases at J, with 11 bases between the two ends. Germline lookup yields CDR1 MDHEN and CDR2 SYDVKM. Here the CDR3 DNA reads TGTGCCAGCAGTTTATCCTTGACCCGGGAGACCCAGTACTTC. Translating it yields CASSLSLTRETQYF.

CDR3 DNA: TGCGCCAGCAGCTTGGCCGGGACAGGACGCTCACCCCTCCACTTT. This codes for CASSLAGTGRSPLHF. This chain uses TRBV5-1 with TRBJ1-6; 8 bases match TRBD1. The CDR3 contains 15 residues. Germline trimming cut 0 bases from V and 10 bases from J; bases unmatched to any gene: 6. The V gene's germline CDR1 is SGHRS and CDR2 YFSETQ.

The V and J genes are TRBV10-3 and TRBJ2-5, with D unclear. TRBJ2-7 matches the DNA end more closely, so the J call is doubtful. The CDR3 loop spans 13 amino acids. CDR1 and CDR2 (germline): ENHRY, SYGVKD. The CDR3 reads CAISQDLGYEQYF. DNA of the CDR3: TGTGCCATCAGCCAGGACCTGGGGTACGAGCAGTACTTC.

The gene calls are TRBV7-8 and TRBJ2-2; 8 nucleotides line up with TRBD2. J gave up 5 bases and V 5 bases, and 10 bases lay outside the gene matches. The CDR3 consists of 16 residues. The germline V gene encodes CDR1 SGHVS and CDR2 FQNEAQ. The CDR3 loop reads CASSPWREVWTGELFF. Here the CDR3 DNA reads TGTGCCAGCAGCCCATGGCGGGAGGTTTGGACCGGGGAGCTGTTTTTT.

This clonotype was observed a few times. This sequence joins TRBV5-1 and TRBJ1-5; the match to TRBD1 covers 7 bases. From germline, CDR1 is SGHRS and CDR2 YFSETQ. V lost 6 bases to trimming and J lost 2 bases; unmatched junction nucleotides: 11. The CDR3 has 16 amino acids. The CDR3 sequence: CASNDTGAYGNQPQHF. Written as DNA, the CDR3 is TGCGCCAGCAACGACACAGGGGCGTATGGCAATCAGCCCCAGCATTTT.

CDR3 nucleotides: TGTGCCAGCAGCGGAGATGAGGAAAAACTGTTTTTT. Its translation: CASSGDEEKLFF. The genes are TRBV9 and TRBJ1-4; unclear D gene. The V gene's germline CDR1 is SGDLS and CDR2 YYNGEE. The CDR3 sequence is 12 residues long. Trimming took off 3 bases at V and 8 bases at J, with 8 bases between the two ends.

This clonotype was picked up a small number of times. The J gene is TRBJ1-1, the V gene TRBV28, with D unclear. Trimming shortened V by 2 bases and J by 7 bases, and 14 bases separated the two germline ends. The length of the CDR3 is 14 residues. Germline assignment: CDR1 MDHEN and CDR2 SYDVKM. The CDR3 spells CASSLLQAASEAFF. CDR3 nucleotide sequence: TGTGCCAGCAGTTTACTCCAGGCAGCAAGTGAAGCTTTCTTT.

This clonotype was observed a handful of times. CDR3 in DNA: TGTGCCAGCAGTTACTTAGGGACAGGCACCTACGAGCAGTACTTC. It yields the protein CASSYLGTGTYEQYF. The chain links TRBV6-5 to TRBJ2-7; 8 bases are a match to TRBD1. Germline assignment: CDR1 MNHEY and CDR2 SVGAGI. Trimming cost V 1 base and J 2 bases; bases outside gene matches: 4. The CDR3 runs 15 residues.

This rearrangement joins TRBV27 to TRBJ2-1; 8 positions match TRBD1. The better agreement between TRBJ2-5 and the DNA end casts doubt on the J call. Germline CDR1 MNHEY, CDR2 SMNVEV (reference sequence). The CDR3 sequence is 16 residues long. In DNA form, the CDR3 reads TGTGCCAGCAGGGGGTCAGGGGGCGATTCGATAGAGACCCAGTACTTC. Its translation is CASRGSGGDSIETQYF.

The sample holds a few counts of this clonotype. The CDR3 spells CSARDRVGNIQYF. The CDR3 DNA reads as TGCAGTGCTAGAGACAGGGTGGGAAACATTCAGTACTTC. V usage is TRBV20-1 and J usage is TRBJ2-4, with a tentative D call TRBD1 (5 bases). The CDR3 runs 13 residues. V lost 0 bases and J 6 bases, leaving 9 bases between the germline ends. Germline V gene lookup returns CDR1 DFQATT and CDR2 SNEGSKA (reference sequence).

This clonotype was picked up many times. The chain carries TRBV29-1 and TRBJ2-5; tentatively, D is TRBD1 or TRBD2 (6 bases each). The germline V gene encodes CDR1 SQVTM and CDR2 ANQGSEA. There are 12 residues in the CDR3. V was clipped by 3 bases and J by 5 bases, with 10 bases between them. Written as DNA, the CDR3 is TGCAGCGTTGAGGGGGGCCCCGAGACCCAGTACTTC. This codes for CSVEGGPETQYF.

The chain recombines TRBV6-2 or TRBV6-3 with TRBJ1-5, with TRBD1 matching 7 bases. Trimming at V came to 7 bases and at J to 0 bases, leaving 6 bases not matched to a gene. The CDR3 has 15 residues. Germline CDR1 MNHEY, CDR2 SVGEGT. CDR3 region: CASTKQGNSNQPQHF. In DNA form, the CDR3 reads TGTGCCAGCACCAAACAGGGGAATAGCAATCAGCCCCAGCATTTT.

This clonotype was seen a few times. The V call is TRBV4-3, the J call TRBJ1-2; 7 bases align to TRBD1. The trim removed 0 bases at V and 3 bases at J, leaving 7 bases unmatched. This CDR3 has 16 residues. From germline, CDR1 is LGHNA and CDR2 YSLEER. CDR3 amino acids: CASSQDRDSLYYGYTF. The CDR3 DNA is TGCGCCAGCAGCCAAGACCGGGACAGCCTTTACTATGGCTACACCTTC.

This clonotype was picked up a small number of times. The V gene is TRBV7-9, the J gene TRBJ2-1; D unclear. V was pared by 2 bases and J by 5 bases, with 16 bases between. CDR1 is SEHNR, CDR2 FQNEAQ, per germline (reference sequence). The CDR3 is made up of 16 amino acids. CDR3 nucleotides: TGTGCCAGCAGCTTAACCCAGGAGCTACAACACAATGAGCAGTTCTTC. Amino acids: CASSLTQELQHNEQFF.

This clonotype was picked up a small number of times. The V gene is TRBV10-3, the J gene TRBJ1-5, with D unclear. The CDR3 runs to 15 residues. Germline V CDR1 and CDR2: ENHRY, SYGVKD. Deletions cut 6 bases from V and 2 bases from J, with 14 bases between. CDR3 DNA sequence: TGTGCCATCAGCGACCCGGACCGGGGCAATCAGCCCCAGCATTTT. Protein: CAISDPDRGNQPQHF.

This clonotype was seen more than once but under ten times. V is TRBV28 and J is TRBJ1-2, with TRBD1 as a possible D gene (5 bases). Trimming left V 0 bases short and J 0 bases short, with 14 bases between. The length of the CDR3 is 17 residues. Germline V gene data show CDR1 as MDHEN and CDR2 as SYDVKM. CDR3 DNA sequence: TGTGCCAGCAGTTTATGTTGTGGTGGGGCCGCTAACTATGGCTACACCTTC. This sequence encodes CASSLCCGGAANYGYTF.

The table lists this clonotype with a few counts. This chain joins TRBV28 and TRBJ1-2, with TRBD1 identical over 8 bases. This CDR3 spans 14 amino acids. Germline V gene lookup returns CDR1 MDHEN and CDR2 SYDVKM. V lost 2 bases to trimming and J lost 7 bases; unmatched junction nucleotides: 6. CDR3 in DNA: TGTGCCAGCAGTTTAATAGGACAGGGCCTTGGCTACACCTTC. It codes for CASSLIGQGLGYTF.

J is TRBJ2-3 and V is TRBV20-1; D is perhaps TRBD1 or TRBD2 (5 bases each). This CDR3 contains 16 residues. Deletions cut 6 bases from V and 2 bases from J, with 21 bases between. The V gene's germline CDR1 is DFQATT and CDR2 SNEGSKA (reference sequence). The CDR3 DNA is TGCAGTGCCAAGTGGCCTTTCAGGGACGACACAGATACGCAGTATTTT. Translating it yields CSAKWPFRDDTDTQYF.